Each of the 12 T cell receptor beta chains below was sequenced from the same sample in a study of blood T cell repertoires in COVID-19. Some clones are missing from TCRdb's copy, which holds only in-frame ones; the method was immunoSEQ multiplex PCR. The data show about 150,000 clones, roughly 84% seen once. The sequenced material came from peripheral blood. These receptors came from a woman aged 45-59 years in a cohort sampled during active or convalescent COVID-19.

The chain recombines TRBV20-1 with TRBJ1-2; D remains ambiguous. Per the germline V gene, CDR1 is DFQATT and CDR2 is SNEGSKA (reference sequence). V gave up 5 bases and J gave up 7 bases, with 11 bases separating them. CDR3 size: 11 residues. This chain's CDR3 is CSAPYPGGYTF. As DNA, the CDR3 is TGCAGTGCTCCGTATCCAGGTGGCTACACCTTC.

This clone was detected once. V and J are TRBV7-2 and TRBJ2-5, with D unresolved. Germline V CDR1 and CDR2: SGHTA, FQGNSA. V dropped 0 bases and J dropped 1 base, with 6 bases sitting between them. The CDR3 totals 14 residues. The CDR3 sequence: CASSLAHSQETQYF. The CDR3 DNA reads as TGTGCCAGCAGCTTAGCCCATTCCCAAGAGACCCAGTACTTC.

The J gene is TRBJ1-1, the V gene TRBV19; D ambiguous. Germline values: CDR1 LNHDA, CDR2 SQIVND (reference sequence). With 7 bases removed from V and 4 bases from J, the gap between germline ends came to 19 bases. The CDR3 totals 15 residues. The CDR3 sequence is CASIGLPRARTEAFF. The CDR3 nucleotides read TGTGCCAGTATAGGCCTCCCGAGGGCCCGCACTGAAGCTTTCTTT.

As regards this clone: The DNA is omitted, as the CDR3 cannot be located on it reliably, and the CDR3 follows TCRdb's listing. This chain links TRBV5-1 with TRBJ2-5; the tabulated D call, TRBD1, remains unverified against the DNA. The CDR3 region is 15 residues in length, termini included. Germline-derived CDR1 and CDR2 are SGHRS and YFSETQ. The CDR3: CASSFGQGYQETQYF.

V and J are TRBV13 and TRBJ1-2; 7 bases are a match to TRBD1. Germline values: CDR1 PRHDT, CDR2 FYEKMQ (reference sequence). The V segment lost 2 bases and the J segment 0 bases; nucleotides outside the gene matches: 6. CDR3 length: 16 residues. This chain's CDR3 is CASSLRDRQPNYGYTF. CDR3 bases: TGTGCCAGCAGCTTACGGGACAGACAACCTAACTATGGCTACACCTTC.

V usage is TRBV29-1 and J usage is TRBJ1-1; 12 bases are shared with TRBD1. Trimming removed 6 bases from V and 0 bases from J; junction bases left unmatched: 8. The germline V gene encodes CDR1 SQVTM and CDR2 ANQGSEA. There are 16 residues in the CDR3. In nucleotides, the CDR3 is TGCAGCGTGCGGGGGGACAGGGGGCCTATGAACACTGAAGCTTTCTTT. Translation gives CSVRGDRGPMNTEAFF.

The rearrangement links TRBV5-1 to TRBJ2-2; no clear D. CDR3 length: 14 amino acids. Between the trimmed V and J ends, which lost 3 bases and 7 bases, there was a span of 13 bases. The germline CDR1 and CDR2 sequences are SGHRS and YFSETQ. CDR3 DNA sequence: TGCGCCAGCAGCTCCGACACACTTTACGGGGAGCTGTTTTTT. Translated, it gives CASSSDTLYGELFF. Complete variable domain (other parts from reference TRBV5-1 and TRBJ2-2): KAGVTQTPRYLIKTRGQQVTLSCSPISGHRSVSWYQQTPGQGLQFLFEYFSETQRNKGNFPGRFSGRQFSNSRSEMNVSTLELGDSALYLCASSSDTLYGELFFGEGSRLTVL.

CDR3 nucleotide sequence: TGTGCCAGCAGCCCCGGGGGGGGCTTAGATACGCAGTATTTT. This encodes CASSPGGGLDTQYF. This rearrangement joins TRBV7-3 to TRBJ2-3; TRBD2 matches 8 bases. The trim removed 5 bases at V and 5 bases at J, leaving 6 bases unmatched. CDR3 size: 14 residues. The germline V gene has CDR1 SGHTA and CDR2 FQGTGA.

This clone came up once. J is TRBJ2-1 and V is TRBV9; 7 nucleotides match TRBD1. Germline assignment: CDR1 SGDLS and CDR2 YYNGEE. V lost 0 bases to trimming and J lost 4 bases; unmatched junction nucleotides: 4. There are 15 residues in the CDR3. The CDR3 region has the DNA TGTGCCAGCAGCGTAGCTCAGGGGGAATACAATGAGCAGTTCTTC. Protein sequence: CASSVAQGEYNEQFF. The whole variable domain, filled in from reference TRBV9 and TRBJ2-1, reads DSGVTQTPKHLITATGQRVTLRCSPRSGDLSVYWYQQSLDQGLQFLIQYYNGEERAKGNILERFSAQQFPDLHSELNLSSLELGDSALYFCASSVAQGEYNEQFFGPGTRLTVL.

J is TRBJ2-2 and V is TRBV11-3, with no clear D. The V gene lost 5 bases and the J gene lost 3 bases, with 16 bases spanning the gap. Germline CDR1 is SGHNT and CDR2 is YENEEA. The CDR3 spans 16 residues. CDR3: CASSRRQAEYTGELFF. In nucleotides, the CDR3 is TGTGCCAGCAGCCGACGTCAGGCTGAATACACCGGGGAGCTGTTTTTT.

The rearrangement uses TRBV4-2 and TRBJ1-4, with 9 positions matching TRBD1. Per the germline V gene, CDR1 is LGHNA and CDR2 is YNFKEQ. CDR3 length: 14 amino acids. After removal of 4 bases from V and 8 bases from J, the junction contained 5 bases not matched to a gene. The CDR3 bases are TGTGCCAGCAGCCCCGGACAGGGGAACGAAAAACTGTTTTTT. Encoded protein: CASSPGQGNEKLFF.

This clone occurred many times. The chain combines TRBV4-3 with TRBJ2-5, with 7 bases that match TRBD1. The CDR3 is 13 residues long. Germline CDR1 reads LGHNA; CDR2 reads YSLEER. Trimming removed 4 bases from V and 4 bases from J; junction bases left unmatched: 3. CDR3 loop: CASSPTGRETQYF. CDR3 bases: TGCGCCAGCAGCCCGACAGGGAGAGAGACCCAGTACTTC.